The 13 T cell receptor beta chains in this list originate from one sample, sequenced in a study of T cells in Graves' hyperthyroidism and ophthalmopathy. From RNA transcripts, TCR beta CDR3 regions were amplified. In the first-round RT-PCR of the TCR CDR3, the HTBI primer set was used. Each CDR3 protein is one row after TCRdb ran MiXCR on the multiplex PCR reads. This repertoire shows 300,000 to 400,000 distinct CDR3 sequences, 15% to 20% found once; its top ten account for under 55%. Sequenced sample: blood. These receptors came from a woman between 45 and 65 years old with Graves' hyperthyroidism.

This clonotype was counted many times. The chain joins TRBV6-5 to TRBJ2-3; weak D call: TRBD2 (5 bases). The CDR3 covers 15 residues. Trimming cost V 0 bases and J 5 bases, with 12 bases left between them. The V gene's germline CDR1 is MNHEY and CDR2 SVGAGI. The CDR3 DNA is TGTGCCAGCAGTTACTCGAGGGAGAGCGTAGATACGCAGTATTTT. Translated: CASSYSRESVDTQYF.

There are a few counts of this clonotype. The V gene is TRBV15, the J gene TRBJ1-5; TRBD1 is a possible D gene (5 bases). V was pared by 1 base and J by 4 bases, with 8 bases between. CDR3 length: 14 residues. In germline, CDR1 is LNHNV, CDR2 YYDKDF (reference sequence). The CDR3 region has the DNA TGTGCCACCAGCAGAGGGTCAGGGAATCAGCCCCAGCATTTT. It encodes CATSRGSGNQPQHF.

This clonotype was observed at least ten times. The rearrangement links TRBV3-1 to TRBJ1-5; D is undetermined. V was pared by 0 bases and J by 4 bases, with 7 bases between. CDR1 LGHDT and CDR2 YNNKEL come from the germline V gene (reference sequence). The CDR3 runs to 14 residues. The DNA for the CDR3 is TGTGCCAGCAGCCAAGATCTTGCGAATCAGCCCCAGCATTTT. This encodes CASSQDLANQPQHF. The variable domain in full, with the rest retrieved from reference TRBV3-1 and TRBJ1-5, is DTAVSQTPKYLVTQMGNDKSIKCEQNLGHDTMYWYKQDSKKFLKIMFSYNNKELIINETVPNRFSPKSPDKAHLNLHINSLELGDSAVYFCASSQDLANQPQHFGDGTRLSIL.

This clonotype occurred a few times. The chain uses TRBV9 and TRBJ2-3, with no clear D. The CDR3 has 13 amino acids. Trimming removed 0 bases at V and 1 base at J, with 3 bases between. Germline CDR1 is SGDLS and CDR2 is YYNGEE. The CDR3 reads CASSVVGTDTQYF. DNA for the CDR3: TGTGCCAGCAGCGTAGTAGGCACAGATACGCAGTATTTT.

This clonotype has a count of ten or more. The V gene is TRBV12-3 or TRBV12-4, the J gene TRBJ2-5, with unresolved D. This CDR3 region has 14 residues. The V end lost 3 bases, the J end lost 4 bases, and 12 bases lay between the germline ends. The CDR3 region is CASSFELEGETQYF. The CDR3 region has the DNA TGTGCCAGCAGTTTTGAACTCGAAGGAGAGACCCAGTACTTC.

The chain is built from TRBV20-1 and TRBJ1-1; tentatively, D is TRBD1 (6 bases). Trimming removed 0 bases at V and 0 bases at J, with 17 bases between. The CDR3 extends over 17 amino acids. The germline V gene encodes CDR1 DFQATT and CDR2 SNEGSKA (reference sequence). This chain's CDR3 is CSARDLEAGALNTEAFF. CDR3 DNA: TGCAGTGCTAGAGATCTTGAGGCAGGGGCGTTGAACACTGAAGCTTTCTTT.

This clonotype has more than one count but fewer than ten. V and J are TRBV4-1 and TRBJ1-2; the D gene is possibly TRBD1 (5 bases). CDR1 is MGHRA, CDR2 YSYEKL, per germline. This CDR3 has 15 residues. V lost 1 base and J lost 2, with 11 bases in between. The CDR3 DNA sequence: TGCGCCAGCAGCCAAGTGGCGCGACAGAACTATGGCTACACCTTC. This codes for CASSQVARQNYGYTF.

This clonotype was found a few times. This sequence joins TRBV2 and TRBJ2-3; D ambiguous. Trimming removed 1 base from V and 4 bases from J, with 3 bases in between. CDR3 size: 12 residues. Germline V gene data show CDR1 as SNHLY and CDR2 as FYNNEI. The CDR3 is CASSEGSDTQYF. The CDR3 region has the DNA TGTGCCAGCAGTGAAGGGTCAGATACGCAGTATTTT.

The V call is TRBV7-9, the J call TRBJ2-1; no clear D. Per the germline V gene, CDR1 is SEHNR and CDR2 is FQNEAQ (reference sequence). The CDR3 covers 14 residues. Deletions cut 1 base from V and 4 bases from J, with 8 bases between. CDR3 amino acids: CASSLDVVYNEQFF. In nucleotides, the CDR3 is TGTGCCAGCAGCTTAGACGTCGTGTACAATGAGCAGTTCTTC.

This clonotype was counted a few times. The rearrangement joins TRBV25-1 to TRBJ1-2; D may be TRBD1 (6 bases). There are 13 residues in the CDR3. V lost 4 bases and J lost 3, with 9 bases in between. CDR1 is MGHDK and CDR2 is SYGVNS in the germline V gene. CDR3 sequence reads: CASSVGADYGYTF. CDR3 DNA sequence: TGTGCCAGCAGTGTGGGGGCCGACTATGGCTACACCTTC.

At least ten counts were recorded for this clonotype. The rearrangement joins TRBV20-1 to TRBJ2-5; D unresolved. With 4 bases removed from V and 3 bases from J, the gap between germline ends came to 12 bases. CDR3 length: 13 residues. Looked up from germline, CDR1 is DFQATT and CDR2 is SNEGSKA (reference sequence). CDR3 DNA sequence: TGCAGTGCTATCGTCTCGGGTAAAGAGACCCAGTACTTC. Residues: CSAIVSGKETQYF.

This clonotype was seen at least ten times. J is TRBJ2-5 and V is TRBV11-2; D is possibly TRBD2 (6 bases). Germline CDR1 and CDR2: SGHAT and FQNNGV. There are 12 residues in the CDR3. The V end was cut by 3 bases, the J end by 10 bases, with 12 bases between. In DNA form, the CDR3 reads TGTGCCAGCAGCTTCGTGCGAGCGGGCCAGTACTTC. Residues: CASSFVRAGQYF.

This clonotype has just a few counts. The gene calls are TRBV19 and TRBJ2-5, with TRBD1 as a possible D gene (6 bases). Germline loops: CDR1 LNHDA, CDR2 SQIVND (reference sequence). The CDR3 runs 14 residues. Trimming cost V 9 bases and J 5 bases, with 19 bases left between them. In DNA, the CDR3 is TGTGCCAGCCGCCCGCCAGGGGAGAGGGAGACCCAGTACTTC. It specifies CASRPPGERETQYF.